The rows below give T cell receptor beta chains drawn from one sample of a study of spatial heterogeneity in lung cancer. A single record per CDR3 protein comes from TCRdb applying MiXCR to the 5' RACE reads. The sample contains more than 30,000 distinct CDR3 sequences, roughly 5.8% of which appear only once. Sequences were derived from PBMCs, sampled at surgery. The receptors come from a male donor with early-stage non-small cell lung cancer. Both conserved end residues are part of each CDR3. D genes are given only for firm matches. Expanded clones are given a class, and other clones once, few, many or no size at all.

TRBJ1-5 | TRBV7-2 | few | NA | CASRGQGNQPQHF | TGTGCCAGCAGGGGTCAGGGAAATCAGCCCCAGCATTTT
TRBJ1-3 | TRBV4-1 | many | TRBD1 | CASSLGQGVLGGNTIYF | TGCGCCAGCAGCCTCGGGCAGGGGGTGCTTGGAGGAAACACCATATATTTT
TRBJ1-2 | TRBV28 | many | TRBD1 | CASSRGTGHYGYTF | TGTGCCAGCAGTCGCGGGACAGGGCACTATGGCTACACCTTC
TRBJ1-4 | TRBV29-1 | many | TRBD1 | CSVARDRADEKLFF | TGCAGCGTGGCCAGGGACAGGGCCGATGAAAAACTGTTTTTT
TRBJ2-5 | TRBV18 | few | TRBD2 | CASSPPTSGGLLETQYF | TGTGCCAGCTCACCACCGACTAGCGGGGGCCTTCTGGAGACCCAGTACTTC
TRBJ2-7 | TRBV5-1 | many | NA | CASSLDGLVSSYEQYF | TGCGCCAGCAGCTTGGATGGACTGGTGAGCTCCTACGAGCAGTACTTC
TRBJ1-2 | TRBV5-6 | NA | TRBD1 | CTSSFDRANYGYTF | TGTACCAGCAGCTTCGACAGGGCGAACTATGGCTACACCTTC
TRBJ1-1 | TRBV19 | few | NA | CASSADSLNTEAFF | TGTGCCAGTAGTGCAGACAGTTTGAACACTGAAGCTTTCTTT
TRBJ2-1 | TRBV7-2 | many | NA | CASSLERYNEQFF | TGTGCCAGCAGCTTAGAGCGTTACAATGAGCAGTTCTTC
TRBJ2-5 | TRBV5-8 | NA | NA | CASSFTGVETQYF | TGTGCCAGCAGCTTTACAGGAGTAGAGACCCAGTACTTC
TRBJ2-1 | TRBV4-2 | NA | NA | CASSQSMGGPTYNEQFF | TGTGCCAGCAGCCAAAGTATGGGGGGCCCCACCTACAATGAGCAGTTCTTC
TRBJ1-1 | TRBV24-1 | many | NA | CATSDSRDKEGTEAFF | TGTGCCACCAGTGATTCCCGAGACAAGGAGGGCACTGAAGCTTTCTTT
TRBJ2-3 | TRBV7-9 | many | NA | CASSFTGTGTDTQYF | TGTGCCAGCAGTTTTACCGGGACTGGCACAGATACGCAGTATTTT
TRBJ2-2 | TRBV15 | many | NA | CATSRTGLGTGELFF | TGTGCCACCAGCAGAACAGGACTCGGCACCGGGGAGCTGTTTTTT
TRBJ2-1 | TRBV7-9 | many | NA | CASSLASGKGLITSSYNEQFF | TGTGCCAGCAGCTTAGCGTCCGGGAAGGGACTTATCACGAGCTCCTACAATGAGCAGTTCTTC
TRBJ2-7 | TRBV5-1 | NA | NA | CASSSPGSSWQYF | TGCGCCAGCAGCTCCCCCGGCAGCTCTTGGCAGTACTTC
TRBJ2-6 | TRBV7-8 | many | NA | CASSFGDSSGANVLTF | TGTGCCAGCAGCTTTGGAGATAGCTCTGGGGCCAACGTCCTGACTTTC
TRBJ2-3 | TRBV4-1 | many | NA | CASSQEAQITDTQYF | TGCGCCAGCAGCCAAGAGGCGCAGATCACAGATACGCAGTATTTT
TRBJ2-3 | TRBV11-2 | many | NA | CASSLYQGADTQYF | TGTGCCAGCAGCTTATACCAAGGGGCAGATACGCAGTATTTT
TRBJ1-1 | TRBV11-2 | few | NA | CASSPSSGGYTEAFF | TGTGCCAGCAGTCCCTCAAGCGGGGGGTACACTGAAGCTTTCTTT
TRBJ1-5 | TRBV11-2 | few | TRBD1 | CASSPTGGHGPQHF | TGTGCCAGCAGCCCTACAGGGGGCCACGGGCCCCAGCATTTT
TRBJ1-6 | TRBV7-8 | many | TRBD1 | CASSTQTGFGNSPLHF | TGTGCCAGCAGCACGCAGACAGGGTTTGGCAATTCACCCCTCCACTTT
TRBJ1-5 | TRBV3-1 | many | NA | CASSHGGNQPQHF | TGTGCCAGCAGCCATGGGGGAAATCAGCCCCAGCATTTT
TRBJ2-7 | TRBV25-1 | few | NA | CASSAHDATGIEQYF | TGTGCCAGCAGTGCCCACGACGCGACAGGTATCGAGCAGTACTTC
TRBJ1-2 | TRBV20-1 | many | NA | CSASPSDKNYGYTF | TGCAGTGCTAGCCCCTCGGACAAGAACTATGGCTACACCTTC
TRBJ2-1 | TRBV5-1 | few | TRBD2 | CASSLTSGGYYNEQFF | TGCGCCAGCAGCTTGACTAGCGGGGGATACTACAATGAGCAGTTCTTC
TRBJ1-3 | TRBV5-4 | NA | NA | CASSLDLGPGNTIYF | TGTGCCAGCAGCTTGGACCTGGGGCCAGGAAACACCATATATTTT
TRBJ1-4 | TRBV11-3 | once | NA | CASSSARGGEKLFF | TGTGCCAGCAGCTCCGCCCGGGGCGGTGAAAAACTGTTTTTT
TRBJ2-7 | TRBV12-3/TRBV12-4 | NA | NA | CASSLVLGTYEQYF | TGTGCCAGCAGTTTAGTTTTAGGGACCTACGAGCAGTACTTC
TRBJ1-1 | TRBV6-6 | many | TRBD1 | CASRSGTGAMGLNTEAFF | TGTGCCAGCAGATCCGGGACAGGGGCCATGGGACTGAACACTGAAGCTTTCTTT
TRBJ1-1 | TRBV12-3/TRBV12-4 | many | NA | CASGLALNTEAFF | TGTGCCAGCGGGCTAGCGCTAAACACTGAAGCTTTCTTT
TRBJ1-1 | TRBV12-3/TRBV12-4 | many | NA | CASSLGGTWNTEAFF | TGTGCCAGCAGTTTGGGGGGGACCTGGAACACTGAAGCTTTCTTT
TRBJ2-7 | TRBV6-5 | many | TRBD1 | CASNRQGISYEQYF | TGTGCCAGCAACAGACAGGGAATATCCTACGAGCAGTACTTC
TRBJ1-4 | TRBV3-1 | many | NA | CASSRDVSKLFF | TGTGCCAGCAGCCGGGACGTCTCTAAACTGTTTTTT